The source of this TCR beta chain is a study of cytomegalovirus exposure and HLA in healthy donors. Only a few counts were recorded for this clone. Its target is unknown. The junction had 6 bases not matched to a gene; V was cut back by 6 bases and J by 0 bases. CDR1 MNHEY and CDR2 SVGAGI come from the germline V gene. The CDR3 contains 15 residues. The PCR contained 60 Vbeta and 13 Jbeta primers. The method was immunoSEQ multiplex PCR; TCRdb's version includes in-frame clones alone and lacks a portion of them. The repertoire holds about 180,000 clones, roughly 80% seen once, with approximately 2.4% in the top ten. Whole-study findings and limits: In a later analysis, TCR beta V- and J-gene trimming showed a link to a missense DCLRE1C variant. TCR beta V segments were, for the most part, productive about 90% or about 30% of the time in an earlier analysis. Roughly even sequencing depth across donors was the assumption behind the presence/absence analyses. Judged likely to be a sequencing artifact was a cluster of highly shared sequence variants.

The sequencing input was PBMCs. The clonotype originates from a male donor in good health and CMV-seronegative. This rearrangement joins TRBV6-5 to TRBJ2-3; 7 positions agree with TRBD2. The CDR3 bases are TGTGCCAGCAGCCGAGGACTAGATAGCACAGATACGCAGTATTTT. Residues: CASSRGLDSTDTQYF.